A selection of T cell receptor beta chains follows, all from one sample in a study of PD-L1 blockade in urothelial cancer. Data came from immunoSEQ multiplex PCR; TCRdb stores just in-frame clones and leaves some out. The sample holds approximately 50,000 clones, around 83% seen once. The source was PBMCs, collected around atezolizumab (anti-PD-L1) treatment. The origin of the receptors is a man aged 50 to 60 with urothelial cancer. Each CDR3 is given with its conserved first and last residue. The D gene is left open where the match is weak. The size entry is marked missing in some rows and otherwise reads once, few, many or a size class.

>-|TRBV7-7|-|TRBJ2-1
TGTGCTAGCAGCCCTATAAATGAGCAGTTCTTC
CASSPINEQFF
>-|TRBV25-1|once|TRBJ1-3
TGTGCCAGCAGTGGTAACAGGTTTTCTGGAAACACCATATATTTT
CASSGNRFSGNTIYF
>-|TRBV6-1|-|TRBJ1-2
TGTGCCAGCAGTACAAACTATGGCTACACCTTC
CASSTNYGYTF
>TRBD1|TRBV6-5|-|TRBJ2-7
TGTGCCAGCAGTTACCTCAGTCCGGGACAGACCTACGAGCAGTACTTC
CASSYLSPGQTYEQYF
>-|TRBV14|-|TRBJ2-1
TGTGCCAGCAGCCAAGAGAGTTCACAGTTCTTC
CASSQESSQFF
>-|TRBV10-3|-|TRBJ2-5
TGTGCCATCAGCGACTCAGGGGTAACTGGGGAGACCCAGTACTTC
CAISDSGVTGETQYF
>-|TRBV27|-|TRBJ1-1
TGTGCCAGCAGTTCCCGCCTGACACTTATTAACACTGAAGCTTTCTTT
CASSSRLTLINTEAFF
>-|TRBV2|-|TRBJ2-5
TGTGCCAGCAGTAGGGGGATTCAAGAGACCCAGTACTTC
CASSRGIQETQYF
>-|TRBV25-1|-|TRBJ2-1
TGTGCCAGCAGCTGGAGCTCCTACAATGAGCAGTTCTTC
CASSWSSYNEQFF
>TRBD1|TRBV27|medium-sized|TRBJ1-2
TGTGCCAGCAGTCTCATAAATCCGGGACAGGGGGCCCCTGGCTACACCTTC
CASSLINPGQGAPGYTF
>-|TRBV2|-|TRBJ2-7
TGTGCCAGCCGGGGTTTGGGGGAGCAGTACTTC
CASRGLGEQYF
>-|TRBV10-3|once|TRBJ1-3
TGTGCCATCAGTGAAGGAGGGACTGGAAACACCATATATTTT
CAISEGGTGNTIYF
>-|TRBV5-1|-|TRBJ1-3
TGCGCCAGCAGCTCACAGGGAGACACCATATATTTT
CASSSQGDTIYF
>-|TRBV5-6|-|TRBJ2-1
TGTGCCAGCAGCTTGCCCGGGACTGCCTCGAACAATGAGCAGTTCTTC
CASSLPGTASNNEQFF
>-|TRBV5-1|once|TRBJ2-3
TGCGCCAGCAGCTTGGGGAGAATCACAGATACGCAGTATTTT
CASSLGRITDTQYF
>-|TRBV7-6|once|TRBJ1-2
TGTGCCAGCAGCTTAGAGTCTTACGGGTATGGCTACACCTTC
CASSLESYGYGYTF
>-|TRBV7-6|-|TRBJ2-3
TGTGCCAGCAGCTTAGGCTTGTGGGAGACAGATACGCAGTATTTT
CASSLGLWETDTQYF
>-|TRBV18|-|TRBJ1-5
TGTGCCAGCTCGCGGTCAATCAGGGGACGAAGCAATCAGCCCCAGCATTTT
CASSRSIRGRSNQPQHF
>-|TRBV6-4|-|TRBJ1-1
TGTGCCAGCAGTGACTCCCGAGCGCAGGGAAGGGTAGCTTTCTTT
CASSDSRAQGRVAFF
>-|TRBV9|-|TRBJ2-7
TGTGCCAGCAGCGCCAACACCTACGAGCAGTACTTC
CASSANTYEQYF
>TRBD1|TRBV2|-|TRBJ2-2
TGTGCCAGCGATAGGACAGGGGGTGGCACCGGGGAGCTGTTTTTT
CASDRTGGGTGELFF
>TRBD1|TRBV7-2|-|TRBJ1-3
TGTGCCAGCACGACAGGGCCTTCAGGAAACACCATATATTTT
CASTTGPSGNTIYF
>TRBD1|TRBV11-2|-|TRBJ1-2
TGTGCCAGCAGCTTAGGTGGGACAGGCTATGGCTACACCTTC
CASSLGGTGYGYTF
>-|TRBV28|few|TRBJ2-7
TGTGCCAGCGCAGGGGTCGTTTACGAGCAGTACTTC
CASAGVVYEQYF
>-|TRBV28|-|TRBJ1-1
TGTGCCAGCAGCCCGGGGGGGATCACTGAAGCTTTCTTT
CASSPGGITEAFF